These T cell receptor beta chains were read from a single sample in a study of blood T cell repertoires in COVID-19. Profiled with immunoSEQ multiplex PCR; TCRdb holds only in-frame clones, not every one. The table includes a few hundred thousand clones, roughly 89% detected once. Sequenced: peripheral blood. These receptors all stem from a woman aged 25 to 39 with COVID-19, enrolled during active disease. CDR3s include the opening cysteine and the closing phenylalanine or tryptophan. A D gene is named only where the DNA matches it firmly. Expanded clones are given a class, and other clones once, few, many or no size at all.

TRBJ2-1	NA	NA	TRBV28	TGTGCCACCTCGGGCAGACCGGGGAATGAGCAGTTCTTC	CATSGRPGNEQFF
TRBJ1-1	NA	NA	TRBV19	TGTGCCAGTAGAGTTGGGCTCACTGAAGCTTTCTTT	CASRVGLTEAFF
TRBJ2-1	NA	NA	TRBV19	TGTGCCAGTAGCACTAGCTGGGGTGGCAATGAGCAGTTCTTC	CASSTSWGGNEQFF
TRBJ2-7	NA	TRBD1	TRBV5-1	TGCGCCAGCAGCTTGACAGGGACAGGGGATTACGAGCAGTACTTC	CASSLTGTGDYEQYF
TRBJ2-5	NA	NA	TRBV2	TGTGCCAGCAGAGACTCCGGGACACTGGGGACCCAGTACTTC	CASRDSGTLGTQYF
TRBJ1-2	NA	TRBD1	TRBV9	TGTGCCAGCAGCGTCAGGACAGGCGCGAACTATGGCTACACCTTC	CASSVRTGANYGYTF
TRBJ2-7	NA	TRBD1	TRBV30	TGTGCCTGGAACCCGGGATGGGACAGGGCCTACGGGGCGGACGAGCAGTACTTC	CAWNPGWDRAYGADEQYF
TRBJ2-7	NA	NA	TRBV15	TGTGCCACCAGCAGAGAGTCCCGGAGCTCCTACGAGCAGTACTTC	CATSRESRSSYEQYF
TRBJ1-2	NA	NA	TRBV5-1	TGCGCCAGCACCAGGCGGGCGGACCTCGACTCTAACTATGGCTACACCTTC	CASTRRADLDSNYGYTF
TRBJ1-2	NA	TRBD1	TRBV7-9	TGTGCCAGCAGCTGGACAGGGGTTGATGGCTACACCTTC	CASSWTGVDGYTF
TRBJ2-3	NA	TRBD2	TRBV4-1	TGCGCCAGCAGCCTCTTCCGGGGGGGCGGAGATACGCAGTATTTT	CASSLFRGGGDTQYF
TRBJ2-1	NA	TRBD2	TRBV29-1	TGCAGCGTGATAGGACTAGCGGGGGGGAGGTCCTACAATGAGCAGTTCTTC	CSVIGLAGGRSYNEQFF
TRBJ2-7	once	TRBD2	TRBV7-9	TGTGCCAGCAGCTCCACTGTGGGGAGGGACGAGCAGTACTTC	CASSSTVGRDEQYF
TRBJ1-3	NA	NA	TRBV21-1	TGTGCCAGCAGCAAAGACAACAGATCAGGAAACACCATATATTTT	CASSKDNRSGNTIYF
TRBJ2-3	once	NA	TRBV6-2/TRBV6-3	TGTGCCAGCAGTTACTCCGGAATATACGGGGTCGAATACGGGGTCACAGATACGCAGTATTTT	CASSYSGIYGVEYGVTDTQYF
TRBJ2-2	NA	NA	TRBV7-9	TGTGCCAGCAGCTTAACACAGTTACACACCGGGGAGCTGTTTTTT	CASSLTQLHTGELFF
TRBJ1-6	NA	TRBD1	TRBV11-2	TGTGCCAGCAGCTTAGATACAGGGGTCGGGTCACCCCTCCACTTT	CASSLDTGVGSPLHF
TRBJ1-1	NA	NA	TRBV5-1	TGCGCCAGCAGCTTCGGGGGGACTGAAGCTTTCTTT	CASSFGGTEAFF
TRBJ1-4	NA	TRBD1	TRBV28	TGTGCCAGCAGGCCGGGACAGGGGAGTGAAAAACTGTTTTTT	CASRPGQGSEKLFF
TRBJ1-2	once	TRBD1	TRBV5-5	TGTGCCACCCTTCGGGGGCAGGGGGGAGACTATGGCTACACCTTC	CATLRGQGGDYGYTF
TRBJ2-1	NA	TRBD1	TRBV29-1	TGCAGCGTTGAAGGGGACAGGGGGGTCGGTGAGCAGTTCTTC	CSVEGDRGVGEQFF
TRBJ2-7	once	NA	TRBV28	TGTGCCAGCAGTTCCCCCCAGGACTTGGCCAGCTACGAGCAGTACTTC	CASSSPQDLASYEQYF
TRBJ2-5	NA	TRBD1	TRBV28	TGTGCCAGCAGTTTCGGGGACAGTCAACAAGAGACCCAGTACTTC	CASSFGDSQQETQYF